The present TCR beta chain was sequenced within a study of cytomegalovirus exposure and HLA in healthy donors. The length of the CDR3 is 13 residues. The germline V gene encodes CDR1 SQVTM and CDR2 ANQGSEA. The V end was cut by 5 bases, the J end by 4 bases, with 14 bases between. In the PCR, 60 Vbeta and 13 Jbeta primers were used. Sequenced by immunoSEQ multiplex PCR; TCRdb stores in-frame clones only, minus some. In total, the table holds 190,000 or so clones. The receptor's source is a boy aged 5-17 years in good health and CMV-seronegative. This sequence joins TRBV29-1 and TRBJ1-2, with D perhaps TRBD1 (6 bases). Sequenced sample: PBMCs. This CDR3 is CSVRQGLSYGYTF. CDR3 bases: TGCAGCGTTCGCCAGGGGCTTTCCTATGGCTACACCTTC.